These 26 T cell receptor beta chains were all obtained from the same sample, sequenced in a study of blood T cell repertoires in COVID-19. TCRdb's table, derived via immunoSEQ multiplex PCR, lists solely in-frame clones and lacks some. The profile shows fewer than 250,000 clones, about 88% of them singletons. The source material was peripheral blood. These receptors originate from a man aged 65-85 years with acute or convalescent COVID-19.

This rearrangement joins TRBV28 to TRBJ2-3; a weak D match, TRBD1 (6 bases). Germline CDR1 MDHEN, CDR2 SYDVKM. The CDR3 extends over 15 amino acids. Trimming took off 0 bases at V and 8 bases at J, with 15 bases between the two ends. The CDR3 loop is CASSLWGADGGTQYF. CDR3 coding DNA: TGTGCCAGCAGTTTATGGGGGGCCGACGGAGGTACGCAGTATTTT.

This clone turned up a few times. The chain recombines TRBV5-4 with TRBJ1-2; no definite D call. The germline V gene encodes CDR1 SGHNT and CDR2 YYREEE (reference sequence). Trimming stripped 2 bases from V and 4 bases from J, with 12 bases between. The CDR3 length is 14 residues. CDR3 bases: TGTGCCAGCAGCTTAACAGAGTACACCTATGGCTACACCTTC. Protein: CASSLTEYTYGYTF. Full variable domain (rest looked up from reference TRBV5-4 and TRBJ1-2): ETGVTQSPTHLIKTRGQQVTLRCSSQSGHNTVSWYQQALGQGPQFIFQYYREEENGRGNFPPRFSGLQFPNYSSELNVNALELDDSALYLCASSLTEYTYGYTFGSGTRLTVV.

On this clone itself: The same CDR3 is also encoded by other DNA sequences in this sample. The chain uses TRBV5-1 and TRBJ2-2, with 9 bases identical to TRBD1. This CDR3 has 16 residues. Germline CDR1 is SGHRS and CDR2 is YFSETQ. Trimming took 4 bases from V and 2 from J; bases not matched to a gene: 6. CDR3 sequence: CASSPTGQGNTGELFF. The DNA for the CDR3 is TGCGCCAGCAGCCCAACGGGACAGGGAAACACCGGGGAGCTGTTTTTT.

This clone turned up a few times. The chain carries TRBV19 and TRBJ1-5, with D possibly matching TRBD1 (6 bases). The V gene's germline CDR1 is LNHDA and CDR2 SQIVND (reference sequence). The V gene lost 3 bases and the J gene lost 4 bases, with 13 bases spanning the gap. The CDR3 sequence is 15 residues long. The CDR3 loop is CASSIQQGRNQPQHF. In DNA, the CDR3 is TGTGCCAGTAGTATCCAGCAGGGGCGAAATCAGCCCCAGCATTTT.

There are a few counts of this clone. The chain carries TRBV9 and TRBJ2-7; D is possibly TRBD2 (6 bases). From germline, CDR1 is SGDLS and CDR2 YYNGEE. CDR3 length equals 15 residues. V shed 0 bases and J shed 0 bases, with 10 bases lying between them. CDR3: CASSVEGGTSYEQYF. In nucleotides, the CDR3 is TGTGCCAGCAGCGTAGAGGGCGGGACCTCCTACGAGCAGTACTTC.

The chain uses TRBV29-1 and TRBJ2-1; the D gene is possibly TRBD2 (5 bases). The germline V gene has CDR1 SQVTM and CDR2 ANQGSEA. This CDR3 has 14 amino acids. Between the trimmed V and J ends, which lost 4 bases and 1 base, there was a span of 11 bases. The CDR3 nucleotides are TGCAGCGTTGGCGGGCGGGTATCCTACAATGAGCAGTTCTTC. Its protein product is CSVGGRVSYNEQFF.

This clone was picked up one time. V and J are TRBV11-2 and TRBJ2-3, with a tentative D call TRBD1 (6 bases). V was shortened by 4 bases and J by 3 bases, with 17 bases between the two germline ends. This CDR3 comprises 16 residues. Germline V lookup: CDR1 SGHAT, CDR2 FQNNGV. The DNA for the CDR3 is TGTGCCAGCAGCTCGGTCAGGGGACCACTTACAGATACGCAGTATTTT. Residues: CASSSVRGPLTDTQYF. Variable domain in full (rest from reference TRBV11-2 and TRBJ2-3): EAGVAQSPRYKIIEKRQSVAFWCNPISGHATLYWYQQILGQGPKLLIQFQNNGVVDDSQLPKDRFSAERLKGVDSTLKIQPAKLEDSAVYLCASSSVRGPLTDTQYFGPGTRLTVL.

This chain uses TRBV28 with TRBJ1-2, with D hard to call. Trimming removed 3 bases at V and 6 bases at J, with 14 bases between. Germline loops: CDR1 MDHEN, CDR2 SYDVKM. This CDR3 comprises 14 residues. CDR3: CASSFSLRGDGYTF. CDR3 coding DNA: TGTGCCAGCAGTTTTTCGTTACGCGGCGATGGCTACACCTTC.

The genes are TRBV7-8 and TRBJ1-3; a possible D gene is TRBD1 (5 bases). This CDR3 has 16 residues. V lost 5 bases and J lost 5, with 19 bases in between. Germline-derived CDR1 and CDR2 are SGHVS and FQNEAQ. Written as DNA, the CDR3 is TGTGCCAGCAGCCCTCGCGGGACGGCCGGACGAAACACCATATATTTT. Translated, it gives CASSPRGTAGRNTIYF.

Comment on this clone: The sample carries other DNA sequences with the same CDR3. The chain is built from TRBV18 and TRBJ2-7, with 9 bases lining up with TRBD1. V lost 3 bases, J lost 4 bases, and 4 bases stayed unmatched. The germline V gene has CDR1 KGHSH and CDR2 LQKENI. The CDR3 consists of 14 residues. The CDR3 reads CASSPPGQGYEQYF. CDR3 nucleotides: TGTGCCAGCTCACCTCCGGGACAGGGATACGAGCAGTACTTC.

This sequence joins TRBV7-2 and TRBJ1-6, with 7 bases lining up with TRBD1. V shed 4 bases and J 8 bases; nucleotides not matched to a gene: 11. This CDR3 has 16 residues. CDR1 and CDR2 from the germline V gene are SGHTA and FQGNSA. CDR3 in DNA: TGTGCCAGCAGCTGGGGCGGACAGGCCCGTGATTCACCCCTCCACTTT. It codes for CASSWGGQARDSPLHF.

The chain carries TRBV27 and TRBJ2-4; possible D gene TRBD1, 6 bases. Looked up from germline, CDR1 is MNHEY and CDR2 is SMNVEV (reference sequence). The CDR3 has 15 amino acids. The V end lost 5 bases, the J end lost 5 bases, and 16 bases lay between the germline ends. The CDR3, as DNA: TGTGCCAGCAGTCCCAGACAGGCTGGGGAAAACATTCAGTACTTC. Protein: CASSPRQAGENIQYF.

This chain's CDR3 is CASSPRSETNTEAFF. The CDR3 DNA reads as TGTGCCAGCTCACCTCGGAGTGAGACGAACACTGAAGCTTTCTTT. The rearrangement joins TRBV18 to TRBJ1-1; D gene unclear. The CDR3 spans 15 residues. With 3 bases removed from V and 1 base from J, the gap between germline ends came to 12 bases. Germline V gives CDR1 KGHSH, CDR2 LQKENI.

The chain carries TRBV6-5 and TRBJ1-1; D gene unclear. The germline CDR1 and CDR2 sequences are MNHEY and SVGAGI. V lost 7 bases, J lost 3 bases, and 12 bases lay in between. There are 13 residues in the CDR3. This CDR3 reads CASTSISDTEAFF. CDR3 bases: TGTGCCAGCACCTCAATCTCAGACACTGAAGCTTTCTTT.

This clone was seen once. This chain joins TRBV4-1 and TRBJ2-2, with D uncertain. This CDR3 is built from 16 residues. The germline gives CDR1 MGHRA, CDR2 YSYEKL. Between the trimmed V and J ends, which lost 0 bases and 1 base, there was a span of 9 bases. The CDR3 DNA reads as TGCGCCAGCAGCCAAGAAGTTACAGTGAACACCGGGGAGCTGTTTTTT. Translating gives CASSQEVTVNTGELFF.

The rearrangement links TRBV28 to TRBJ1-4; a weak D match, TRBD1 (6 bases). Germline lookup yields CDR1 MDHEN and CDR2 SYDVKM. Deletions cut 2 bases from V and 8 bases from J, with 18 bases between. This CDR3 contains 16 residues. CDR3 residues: CASSLGIKGDSEKLFF. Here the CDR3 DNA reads TGTGCCAGCAGTTTAGGGATCAAGGGGGATTCGGAAAAACTGTTTTTT.

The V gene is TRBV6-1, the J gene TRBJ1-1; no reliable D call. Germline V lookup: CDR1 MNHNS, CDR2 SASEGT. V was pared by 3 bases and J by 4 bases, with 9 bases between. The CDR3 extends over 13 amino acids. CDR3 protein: CASSDREVTEAFF. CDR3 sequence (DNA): TGTGCCAGCAGTGATAGGGAGGTCACTGAAGCTTTCTTT.

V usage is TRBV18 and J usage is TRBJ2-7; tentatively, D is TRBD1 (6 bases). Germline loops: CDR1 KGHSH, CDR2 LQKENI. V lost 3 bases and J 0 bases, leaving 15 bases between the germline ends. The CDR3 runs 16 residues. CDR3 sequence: CASSPSRDIGSYEQYF. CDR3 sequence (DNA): TGTGCCAGCTCACCTTCCCGGGACATAGGCTCCTACGAGCAGTACTTC.

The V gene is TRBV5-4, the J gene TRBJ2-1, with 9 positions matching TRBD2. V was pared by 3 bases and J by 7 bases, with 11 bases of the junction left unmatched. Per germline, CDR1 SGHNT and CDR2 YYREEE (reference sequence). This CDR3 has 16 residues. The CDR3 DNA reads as TGTGCCAGCAGCTCGCCTTTAGCGGGAGAAGGTAATGAGCAGTTCTTC. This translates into CASSSPLAGEGNEQFF.

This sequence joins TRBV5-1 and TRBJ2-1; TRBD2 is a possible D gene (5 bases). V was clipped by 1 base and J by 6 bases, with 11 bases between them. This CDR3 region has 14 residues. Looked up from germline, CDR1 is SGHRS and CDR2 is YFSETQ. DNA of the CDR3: TGCGCCAGCAGCTTGATGGACGGAGGCAATGAGCAGTTCTTC. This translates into CASSLMDGGNEQFF.

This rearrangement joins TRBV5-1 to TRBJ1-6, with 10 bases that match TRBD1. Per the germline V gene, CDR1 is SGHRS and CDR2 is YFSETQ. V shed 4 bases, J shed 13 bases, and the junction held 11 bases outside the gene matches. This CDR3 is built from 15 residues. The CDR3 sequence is CASSARQGALWPLHF. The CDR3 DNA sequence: TGCGCCAGCAGCGCCAGACAGGGGGCTTTATGGCCCCTCCACTTT. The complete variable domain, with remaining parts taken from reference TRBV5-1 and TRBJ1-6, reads KAGVTQTPRYLIKTRGQQVTLSCSPISGHRSVSWYQQTPGQGLQFLFEYFSETQRNKGNFPGRFSGRQFSNSRSEMNVSTLELGDSALYLCASSARQGALWPLHFGNGTRLTVT.

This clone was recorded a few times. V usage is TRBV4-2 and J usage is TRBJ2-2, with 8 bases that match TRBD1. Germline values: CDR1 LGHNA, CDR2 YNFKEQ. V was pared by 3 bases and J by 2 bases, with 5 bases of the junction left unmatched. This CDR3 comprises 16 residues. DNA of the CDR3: TGTGCCAGCAGCCATGGGGGACAGGTCAACACCGGGGAGCTGTTTTTT. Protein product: CASSHGGQVNTGELFF.

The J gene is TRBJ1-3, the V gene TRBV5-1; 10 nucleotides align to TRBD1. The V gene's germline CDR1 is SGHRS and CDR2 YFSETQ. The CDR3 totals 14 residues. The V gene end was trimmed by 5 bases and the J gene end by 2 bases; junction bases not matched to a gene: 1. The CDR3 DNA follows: TGCGCCAGCAGAGGGACAGGGGCTGGAAACACCATATATTTT. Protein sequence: CASRGTGAGNTIYF.

The CDR3 is CASSFSGLAGEKLFF. The CDR3 nucleotides read TGTGCCAGCAGCTTCTCAGGGTTAGCGGGTGAAAAACTGTTTTTT. This chain connects TRBV7-2 to TRBJ1-4, with a weak D call TRBD1 (5 bases). Trimming removed 3 bases at V and 7 bases at J, with 15 bases between. Germline V gene sequence: CDR1 SGHTA, CDR2 FQGNSA. CDR3 length: 15 residues.

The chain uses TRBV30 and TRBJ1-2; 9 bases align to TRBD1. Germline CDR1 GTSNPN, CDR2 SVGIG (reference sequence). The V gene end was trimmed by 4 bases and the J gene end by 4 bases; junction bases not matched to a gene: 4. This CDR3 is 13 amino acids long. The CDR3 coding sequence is TGTGCCTGGACTAGACAGGGGGTCTATGGCTACACCTTC. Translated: CAWTRQGVYGYTF.

CDR3 DNA: TGTGCCAGCAGCGCTAGGACAGGGGGAGTGTCTGGGGCCAACGTCCTGACTTTC. Translating it yields CASSARTGGVSGANVLTF. The chain couples TRBV9 to TRBJ2-6; 10 bases match TRBD1. CDR1 is SGDLS, CDR2 YYNGEE, per germline. J was trimmed by 1 base and V by 3 bases; bases with no gene match: 7. The CDR3 has 18 amino acids.